Each of the 10 T cell receptor beta chains below was sequenced from the same sample in a study of CD8 T cells in ankylosing spondylitis. Study outcomes and limitations: In ankylosing spondylitis blood, a motif of about 8 highly homologous TCR beta variants appeared characteristic.

TCRdb re-called the 5' RACE reads with MiXCR, one entry per CDR3 protein. The sample holds around 890,000 distinct CDR3 sequences; about 10% are singletons and the top ten take 0.51%. The antigens these receptors bind are not known. The sample consisted of blood, either unsorted or a sorted T cell fraction (not recorded which). Source of these receptors: a male donor with ankylosing spondylitis.

The rearrangement uses TRBV29-1 and TRBJ1-2, with D hard to call. Trimming stripped 3 bases from V and 8 bases from J, with 10 bases between. This CDR3 has 11 residues. Germline loops: CDR1 SQVTM, CDR2 ANQGSEA. The CDR3 is CSVDSRRGYTF. CDR3 nucleotides: TGCAGCGTTGACAGTCGGAGGGGCTACACCTTC.

This clonotype was recorded a few times. This chain joins TRBV7-8 and TRBJ2-5; TRBD2 agrees at 11 bases. Trimming at V came to 1 base and at J to 5 bases, leaving 9 bases not matched to a gene. Germline V lookup: CDR1 SGHVS, CDR2 FQNEAQ. This CDR3 has 17 residues. CDR3 amino acids: CASSLEPLAGGVETQYF. CDR3 sequence (DNA): TGTGCCAGCAGCTTAGAGCCCTTAGCGGGAGGGGTGGAGACCCAGTACTTC. The complete variable domain, with remaining parts taken from reference TRBV7-8 and TRBJ2-5, reads GAGVSQSPRYKVAKRGQDVALRCDPISGHVSLFWYQQALGQGPEFLTYFQNEAQLDKSGLPSDRFFAERPEGSVSTLKIQRTQQEDSAVYLCASSLEPLAGGVETQYFGPGTRLLVL.

This clonotype has more than one count but fewer than ten. The chain combines TRBV29-1 with TRBJ2-1; D not certain. The CDR3 runs 11 residues. Germline CDR1 SQVTM, CDR2 ANQGSEA. Trimming left V 6 bases short and J 13 bases short, with 16 bases between. The CDR3 region is CSVAQTAIQFF. Here the CDR3 DNA reads TGCAGCGTCGCCCAAACAGCGATCCAGTTCTTC.

The sample holds many counts of this clonotype. In nucleotides, the CDR3 is TGCAGCGTTCGGGCACCGGGTAATGAAAAACTGTTTTTT. It specifies CSVRAPGNEKLFF. The chain is built from TRBV29-1 and TRBJ1-4; D unclear. Per germline, CDR1 SQVTM and CDR2 ANQGSEA. Trimming pared 5 bases from V and 4 bases from J, leaving 11 bases between. This CDR3 is built from 13 residues. Together with reference TRBV29-1 and TRBJ1-4, the CDR3 gives the full variable domain: SAVISQKPSRDICQRGTSLTIQCQVDSQVTMMFWYRQQPGQSLTLIATANQGSEATYESGFVIDKFPISRPNLTFSTLTVSNMSPEDSSIYLCSVRAPGNEKLFFGSGTQLSVL.

CDR3: CASSYSMGRWSNQPQHF. The CDR3, as DNA: TGTGCCAGCAGTTACTCGATGGGCAGGTGGAGCAATCAGCCCCAGCATTTT. The chain joins TRBV6-2 or TRBV6-3 to TRBJ1-5; no clear D. This CDR3 spans 17 amino acids. The germline CDR1 and CDR2 sequences are MNHEY and SVGEGT. V gave up 0 bases and J gave up 1 base, with 13 bases separating them.

This rearrangement joins TRBV20-1 to TRBJ2-5; D may be TRBD1 (6 bases). Trimming cost V 4 bases and J 6 bases, with 9 bases left between them. Germline values: CDR1 DFQATT, CDR2 SNEGSKA (reference sequence). The CDR3 has 11 amino acids. The CDR3 coding sequence is TGCAGTGCTAATAGGGGGAAGACCCAGTACTTC. Translated: CSANRGKTQYF.

This clonotype was found a few times. The chain couples TRBV24-1 to TRBJ2-1; no definite D call. Deletions cut 9 bases from V and 7 bases from J, with 18 bases between. The CDR3 has 14 residues. Germline CDR1 is KGHDR and CDR2 is SFDVKD. CDR3 amino acids: CATSDRKGLNEQFF. The DNA of the CDR3 is TGTGCCACCTCGGACCGGAAAGGTCTTAATGAGCAGTTCTTC.

Concerning this clonotype itself: This clone may be a read error of a much larger clone one base away. The chain links TRBV11-1 to TRBJ1-1, with unresolved D. Germline CDR1 reads SGHAT; CDR2 reads FQDESV (reference sequence). V was shortened by 4 bases and J by 11 bases, with 11 bases between the two germline ends. This CDR3 has 11 amino acids. The CDR3 protein is CASSYGAGAFF. In DNA, the CDR3 is TGTGCCAGCAGCTACGGAGCAGGCGCTTTCTTT.

This rearrangement joins TRBV6-2 or TRBV6-3 to TRBJ1-1, with 9 bases lining up with TRBD1. The CDR3 runs to 15 residues. Losses at the gene ends were 6 bases for V and 6 bases for J; bases not matched to a gene: 11. From germline, CDR1 is MNHEY and CDR2 SVGEGT. The CDR3 DNA follows: TGTGCCAGCAGAATTGGCGGGACAGGGTTTCCTGAAGCTTTCTTT. It codes for CASRIGGTGFPEAFF.

The chain employs TRBV5-1 and TRBJ2-7; the match to TRBD2 covers 11 bases. The germline V gene has CDR1 SGHRS and CDR2 YFSETQ. The CDR3 extends over 17 amino acids. Trimming took 4 bases from V and 0 from J; bases not matched to a gene: 9. The CDR3 nucleotides are TGCGCCAGCAGCCAGGGACTAGCGGTTTTAAGCTCCTACGAGCAGTACTTC. Encoded protein: CASSQGLAVLSSYEQYF.